This TCR beta chain was sequenced in a study of blood T cell repertoires in COVID-19. As for the study in general: Acute-phase and convalescent COVID-19 samples originated in the United States, Italy and Spain.

Germline CDR1 LNHDA, CDR2 SQIVND (reference sequence). The CDR3 sequence is 15 residues long. With V trimmed by 4 bases and J by 3 bases, 6 bases remained unmatched. In the source study's methods: Using reference gene primer amplification, nucleated cell counts were estimated. Method: immunoSEQ multiplex PCR; TCRdb's copy keeps in-frame clones and lacks some. The DNA was the basis for D and trimming; V, J and clone size are from that table. The table has roughly 150,000 clones, 83% seen once. The V call is TRBV19, the J call TRBJ1-5, with 7 bases fitting TRBD1. Sequenced material: peripheral blood. The receptor was isolated from a woman aged 80 or over with acute or convalescent COVID-19. As DNA, the CDR3 is TGTGCCAGTAGTAGGACAGGACTCCTCAATCAGCCCCAGCATTTT. It encodes CASSRTGLLNQPQHF.